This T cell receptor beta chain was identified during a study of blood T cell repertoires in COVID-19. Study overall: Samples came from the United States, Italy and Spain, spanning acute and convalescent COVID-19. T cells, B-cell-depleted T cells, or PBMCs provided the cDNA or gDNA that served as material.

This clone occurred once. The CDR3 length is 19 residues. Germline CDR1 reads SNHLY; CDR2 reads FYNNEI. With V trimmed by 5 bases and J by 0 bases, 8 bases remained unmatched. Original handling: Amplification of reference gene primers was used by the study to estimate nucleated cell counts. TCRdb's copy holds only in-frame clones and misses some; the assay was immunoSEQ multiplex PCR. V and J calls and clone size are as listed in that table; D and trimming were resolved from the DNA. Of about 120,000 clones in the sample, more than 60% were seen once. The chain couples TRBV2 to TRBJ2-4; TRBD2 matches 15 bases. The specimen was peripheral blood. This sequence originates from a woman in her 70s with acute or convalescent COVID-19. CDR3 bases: TGTGCCAGCAGTACCTCCGGGACTAGCGGGGGGATAGCCAAAAACATTCAGTACTTC. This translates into CASSTSGTSGGIAKNIQYF.